The clone carrying this TCR beta chain was picked up many times. The data derive from a study of blood T cells in healthy people across ages. The V end lost 5 bases, the J end lost 4 bases, and 11 bases lay between the germline ends. This CDR3 is built from 12 residues. Germline values: CDR1 GTSNPN, CDR2 SVGIG (reference sequence). Primed by a sample-barcoded 5' primer and a J-beta primer mix, a second PCR proceeded for about 7 to 11 cycles. One entry per CDR3 protein results from TCRdb running MiXCR on the 5' RACE reads. The profile shows 800,000 to 950,000 distinct CDR3 sequences, about 48% of them singletons.

This clonotype was obtained from a young man in good health. Sequenced input: blood. The genes are TRBV30 and TRBJ1-2; the D is unclear. The CDR3 nucleotides are TGTGCCTGGCGGTCCGGGGTCTATGGCTACACCTTC. It codes for CAWRSGVYGYTF.